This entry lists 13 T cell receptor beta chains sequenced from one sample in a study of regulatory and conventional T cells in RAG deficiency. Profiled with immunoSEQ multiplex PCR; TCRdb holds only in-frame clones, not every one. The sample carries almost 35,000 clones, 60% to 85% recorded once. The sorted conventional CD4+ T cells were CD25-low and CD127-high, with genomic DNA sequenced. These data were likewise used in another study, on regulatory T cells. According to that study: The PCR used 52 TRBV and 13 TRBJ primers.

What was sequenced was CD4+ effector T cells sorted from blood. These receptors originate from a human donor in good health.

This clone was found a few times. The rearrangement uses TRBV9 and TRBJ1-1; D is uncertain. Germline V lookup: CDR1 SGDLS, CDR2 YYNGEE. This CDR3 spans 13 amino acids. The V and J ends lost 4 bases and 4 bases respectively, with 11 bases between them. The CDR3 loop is CASSPNRGTEAFF. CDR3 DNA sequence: TGTGCCAGCAGCCCCAACAGAGGCACTGAAGCTTTCTTT.

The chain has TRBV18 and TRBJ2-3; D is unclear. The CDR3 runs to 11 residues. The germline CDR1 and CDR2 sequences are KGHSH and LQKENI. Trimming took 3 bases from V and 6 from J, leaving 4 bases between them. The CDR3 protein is CASSPTDTQYF. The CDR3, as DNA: TGTGCCAGCTCACCTACGGATACGCAGTATTTT.

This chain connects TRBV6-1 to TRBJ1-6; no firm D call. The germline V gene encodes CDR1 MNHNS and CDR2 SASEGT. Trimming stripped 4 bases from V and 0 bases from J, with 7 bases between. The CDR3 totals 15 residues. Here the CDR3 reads CASSGPSSYNSPLHF. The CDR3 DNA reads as TGTGCCAGCAGTGGGCCGAGCTCCTATAATTCACCCCTCCACTTT.

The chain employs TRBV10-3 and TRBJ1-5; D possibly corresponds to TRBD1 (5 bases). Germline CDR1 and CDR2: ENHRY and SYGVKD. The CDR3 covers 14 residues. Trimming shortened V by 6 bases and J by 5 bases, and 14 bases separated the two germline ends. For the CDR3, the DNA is TGTGCCATCAGGGAGGGGACTCGGGATCAGCCCCAGCATTTT. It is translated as CAIREGTRDQPQHF.

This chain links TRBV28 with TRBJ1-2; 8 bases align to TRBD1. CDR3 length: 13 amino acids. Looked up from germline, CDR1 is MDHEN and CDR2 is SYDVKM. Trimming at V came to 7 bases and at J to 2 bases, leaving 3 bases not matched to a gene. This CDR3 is CASKQGANYGYTF. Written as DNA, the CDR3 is TGTGCCAGCAAGCAGGGGGCGAACTATGGCTACACCTTC.

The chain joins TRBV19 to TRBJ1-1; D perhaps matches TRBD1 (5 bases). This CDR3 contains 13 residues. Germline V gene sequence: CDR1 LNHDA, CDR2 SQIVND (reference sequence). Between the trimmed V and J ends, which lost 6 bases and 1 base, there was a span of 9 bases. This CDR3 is CASRRDGNTEAFF. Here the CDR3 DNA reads TGTGCCAGTAGACGGGACGGGAACACTGAAGCTTTCTTT. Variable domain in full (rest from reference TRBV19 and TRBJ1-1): DGGITQSPKYLFRKEGQNVTLSCEQNLNHDAMYWYRQDPGQGLRLIYYSQIVNDFQKGDIAEGYSVSREKKESFPLTVTSAQKNPTAFYLCASRRDGNTEAFFGQGTRLTVV.

The CDR3 DNA reads as TGTGCCAGCAGCGTAGGACGAATAGCGAACACCGGGGAGCTGTTTTTT. It encodes CASSVGRIANTGELFF. The rearrangement uses TRBV5-8 and TRBJ2-2; the D is unclear. The length of the CDR3 is 16 residues. Germline V gives CDR1 SGHTS, CDR2 YDEGEE. V lost 4 bases and J lost 0, with 13 bases in between.

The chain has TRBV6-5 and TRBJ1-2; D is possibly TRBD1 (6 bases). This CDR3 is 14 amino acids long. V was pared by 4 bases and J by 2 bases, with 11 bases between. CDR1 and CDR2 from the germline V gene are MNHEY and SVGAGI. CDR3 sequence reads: CASSSTGPNYGYTF. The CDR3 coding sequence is TGTGCCAGCAGTTCCACAGGGCCCAACTATGGCTACACCTTC.

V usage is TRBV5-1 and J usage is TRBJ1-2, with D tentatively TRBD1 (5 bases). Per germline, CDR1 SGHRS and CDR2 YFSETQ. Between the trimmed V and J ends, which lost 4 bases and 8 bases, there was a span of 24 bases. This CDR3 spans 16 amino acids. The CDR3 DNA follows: TGCGCCAGCAGCCCCTATCCCGGGGCGTCCCCGGGGGGCTACACCTTC. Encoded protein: CASSPYPGASPGGYTF.

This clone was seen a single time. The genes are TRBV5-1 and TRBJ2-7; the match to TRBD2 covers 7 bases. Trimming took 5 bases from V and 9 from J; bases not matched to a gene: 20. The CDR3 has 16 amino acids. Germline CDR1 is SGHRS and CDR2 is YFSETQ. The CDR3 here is CASRRTSGVAGGVQYF. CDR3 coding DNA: TGCGCCAGCAGGCGGACGAGCGGGGTGGCTGGAGGAGTGCAGTACTTC.

CDR3 in amino acids: CASSTPGLDTQYF. The CDR3 DNA follows: TGTGCCAGCAGCACACCAGGGTTAGATACGCAGTATTTT. This sequence joins TRBV5-4 and TRBJ2-3, with a possible D match to TRBD1 (5 bases). Germline assignment: CDR1 SGHNT and CDR2 YYREEE (reference sequence). The CDR3 is made up of 13 amino acids. The V end lost 4 bases, the J end lost 5 bases, and 11 bases lay between the germline ends.

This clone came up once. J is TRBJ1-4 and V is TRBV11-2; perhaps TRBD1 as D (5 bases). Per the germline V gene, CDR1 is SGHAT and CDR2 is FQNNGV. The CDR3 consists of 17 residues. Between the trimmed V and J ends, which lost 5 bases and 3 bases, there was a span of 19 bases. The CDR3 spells CASSPIYWGRPNEKLFF. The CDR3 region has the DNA TGTGCCAGCAGCCCTATATATTGGGGACGGCCTAATGAAAAACTGTTTTTT.

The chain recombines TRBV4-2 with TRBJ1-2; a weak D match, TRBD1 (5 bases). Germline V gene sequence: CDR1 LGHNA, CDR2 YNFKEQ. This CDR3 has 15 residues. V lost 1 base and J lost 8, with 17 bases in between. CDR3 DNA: TGTGCCAGCAGCCAAGGTGTAGGCAGGGCTGCCGGCTACACCTTC. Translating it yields CASSQGVGRAAGYTF.